Listed here are 13 T cell receptor beta chains from one sample, sequenced in a study of T cells in Graves' hyperthyroidism and ophthalmopathy. TCR beta CDR3 sequences were amplified from RNA transcripts. TCR CDR3 regions were first amplified by RT-PCR with HTBI primers. TCRdb ran MiXCR on the multiplex PCR reads and lists one entry per CDR3 protein. The top ten clones hold around 30% of a sample with hundreds of thousands of distinct CDR3 sequences, about a third of them seen once. The sequenced material came from blood. The source of these receptors is a woman aged 40-49 years with Graves' hyperthyroidism.

J is TRBJ2-3 and V is TRBV29-1, with D possibly being TRBD1 (5 bases). With 1 base removed from V and 5 bases from J, the gap between germline ends came to 13 bases. CDR3 size: 14 residues. The germline gives CDR1 SQVTM, CDR2 ANQGSEA. The CDR3 region is CSVEAGHWGDTQYF. CDR3 in DNA: TGCAGCGTTGAAGCCGGACATTGGGGAGATACGCAGTATTTT.

The V gene is TRBV6-5, the J gene TRBJ1-1; D possibly corresponds to TRBD1 (6 bases). Germline V gene lookup returns CDR1 MNHEY and CDR2 SVGAGI. The CDR3 is 15 residues long. V lost 4 bases, J lost 10 bases, and 22 bases lay in between. The CDR3 spells CASSFHSGGFSRAFF. CDR3 nucleotides: TGTGCCAGCAGTTTTCATTCGGGGGGCTTTTCTAGAGCTTTCTTT.

This clonotype was picked up one time. The CDR3 carries no conserved terminal phenylalanine or tryptophan, so it likely arises from a read error. The J gene is TRBJ1-6, the V gene TRBV6-1; possible D gene TRBD1, 6 bases. Germline values: CDR1 MNHNS, CDR2 SASEGT. Between the trimmed V and J ends, which lost 7 bases and 4 bases, there was a span of 14 bases. This CDR3 has 15 residues. The CDR3: CASISGGLYNSPLHL. DNA for the CDR3: TGTGCCAGCATTTCCGGGGGCTTGTATAATTCACCCCTCCACCTT.

The chain links TRBV2 to TRBJ1-4; 8 nucleotides line up with TRBD1. This CDR3 region has 12 residues. CDR1 and CDR2 (germline): SNHLY, FYNNEI. V was pared by 7 bases and J by 12 bases, with 7 bases of the junction left unmatched. The CDR3 nucleotides read TGTGCCAGCACCCGGACAGGGCGAGAACTGTTTTTT. It codes for CASTRTGRELFF. Combining the CDR3 with reference TRBV2 and TRBJ1-4 gives the whole variable domain EPEVTQTPSHQVTQMGQEVILRCVPISNHLYFYWYRQILGQKVEFLVSFYNNEISEKSEIFDDQFSVERPDGSNFTLKIRSTKLEDSAMYFCASTRTGRELFFGSGTQLSVL.

This chain links TRBV4-3 with TRBJ1-2, with 11 bases aligning to TRBD1. V dropped 4 bases and J dropped 2; count of bases not matched to a gene: 6. CDR3 length: 16 residues. Germline CDR1 LGHNA, CDR2 YSLEER. The CDR3 region is CASSPGQGAGNYGYTF. For the CDR3, the DNA is TGCGCCAGCAGCCCTGGACAGGGGGCCGGGAACTATGGCTACACCTTC.

At least ten counts were recorded for this clonotype. V gene TRBV20-1 combines with J gene TRBJ1-2; TRBD1 matches at 7 bases. CDR3 length equals 12 residues. With V trimmed by 6 bases and J by 5 bases, 6 bases remained unmatched. Germline V gives CDR1 DFQATT, CDR2 SNEGSKA (reference sequence). For the CDR3, the DNA is TGCAGTGCGCCGACAGGGTATTATGGCTACACCTTC. It specifies CSAPTGYYGYTF.

The chain employs TRBV20-1 and TRBJ2-1, with 15 bases aligning to TRBD2. V lost 5 bases and J lost 8; bases outside the gene matches: 1. CDR1 and CDR2 (germline): DFQATT, SNEGSKA (reference sequence). The CDR3 length is 13 residues. The CDR3 loop reads CSAGTSGRYEQFF. CDR3 sequence (DNA): TGCAGTGCTGGGACTAGCGGGAGGTATGAGCAGTTCTTC.

This clonotype was counted many times. The CDR3 DNA sequence: TGTGCTAGCTCAGGGTTGGACTATGGCTACACCTTC. As protein: CASSGLDYGYTF. V gene TRBV12-3 or TRBV12-4 combines with J gene TRBJ1-2, with D tentatively TRBD1 (5 bases). The CDR3 is 12 residues long.

As regards this clonotype: Sequence at one end of the junction differs from germline and may be a read error. The V gene is TRBV10-3, the J gene TRBJ2-5; 15 positions agree with TRBD2. This CDR3 is 18 amino acids long. The germline V gene has CDR1 ENHRY and CDR2 SYGVKD. CDR3 residues: CASSSGLAGGPGRETQYF. The CDR3 DNA reads TGTGCCAGCAGTTCCGGACTAGCGGGGGGGCCGGGACGAGAGACCCAGTACTTC.

This clonotype showed up just a few times. The chain is built from TRBV12-3 or TRBV12-4 and TRBJ1-1, with TRBD1 matching 8 bases. The CDR3 is 17 amino acids. Unmatched junction bases numbered 13, after V lost 2 bases and J lost 5 bases. CDR3 residues: CASSLSPSGGWWTEAFF. The CDR3 nucleotides read TGTGCCAGCAGTTTATCCCCTTCAGGGGGCTGGTGGACTGAAGCTTTCTTT.

Ten or more counts support this clonotype. The chain uses TRBV6-1 and TRBJ1-1; D is possibly TRBD1 (6 bases). The V and J ends lost 5 bases and 4 bases respectively, with 11 bases between them. The germline gives CDR1 MNHNS, CDR2 SASEGT. This CDR3 has 13 residues. CDR3 DNA: TGTGCCAGCAGTCGATCAGGGGTCACTGAAGCTTTCTTT. This codes for CASSRSGVTEAFF.

As to this clonotype: At one of its ends the junction is not consistent with the germline gene, which may arise from a read error. The gene calls are TRBV10-3 and TRBJ1-1, with TRBD1 as a possible D gene (5 bases). This CDR3 is 18 amino acids long. CDR1 ENHRY and CDR2 SYGVKD come from the germline V gene. As DNA, the CDR3 is TGTGCCAGCAGTTACTCAAACGTCAGGGAGAATCCGAACACTGAAGCTTTCTTT. It encodes CASSYSNVRENPNTEAFF.

The table lists this clonotype with many counts. The chain recombines TRBV19 with TRBJ2-2; D gene ambiguous. V lost 4 bases to trimming and J lost 5 bases, with 11 bases between them. The CDR3 spans 14 residues. Per germline, CDR1 LNHDA and CDR2 SQIVND (reference sequence). This CDR3 reads CASSTALATGELFF. The CDR3 DNA reads TGTGCCAGTAGTACCGCCCTCGCGACCGGGGAGCTGTTTTTT.